This TCR beta chain was sequenced for a study of blood T cell repertoires in COVID-19 (TCRdb year 2020). About the full investigation: Samples from collaborators originated in the United States, Italy and Spain and spanned both the acute and convalescent phases of COVID-19. The prospective study material was composed of cDNA or gDNA derived from T cells, B-cell-depleted T cells, or PBMCs. Deeply sampled blood TCRbeta repertoires from subjects exposed to, actively infected with, or recovered from COVID-19 were included in the dataset. The repertoires were released in a freely available public database meant as a resource for research on the immune response to SARS-CoV-2. Samples were obtained from the ongoing ImmuneRACE study (first 160 participants) and from 1,200 or so subjects provided by 6 global collaborators. Nearly every sample came with metadata listing a de-identified subject ID, COVID-19 status, age in years and sex. Where HLA class I and class II types were available, the types were taken from metadata supplied by the sample provider, not from assay-based typing. Points the paper makes about the study in general: The quantity of clinical and demographic metadata differed by source and by participant and was supplied without curation.

The junction shows trimming of 2 bases on V and 5 bases on J, plus 6 bases between the germline ends. The CDR3, from cysteine to phenylalanine, totals 12 residues. Solely the CDR3 DNA is kept, with 36 bases framed from the first base. For this clone: No antigen is known for it. Nothing much larger sits one base from this clone, and base qualities are not available.

Whole blood was collected in K2EDTA tubes by collaborating institutions according to the institutions' own protocols. For TCRbeta analysis, collaborators shipped samples as frozen whole blood, isolated PBMCs, or DNA extracted from either of those sample types. The immunoSEQ Assay, a bias-controlled multiplex PCR, was used to amplify TCRbeta CDR3 regions from genomic DNA. As for how the authors treated the data: Nucleated cell counts per sample were estimated from amplification of reference gene primers within the assay. To quantify the absolute abundance of each unique TCRbeta CDR3 rearrangement, sequence reads were collapsed and filtered. Productive Simpson clonality was computed per sample as the square root of Simpson's diversity index over productive rearrangements. TCRdb stores this immuneACCESS table with in-frame sequences only. Part of the clones is absent; in the studies checked, under half of the shortfall reflects unresolved V genes, and no reason is known for the rest. V and J calls and clone size are copied from that table; D and trimming were computed from the DNA. In all, the sample holds roughly 230,000 clones, and around 80% of those were seen once. The ten most abundant clones make up roughly 7.8% of the sample.

Material: peripheral blood. This receptor was taken from a man in his forties with active or convalescent COVID-19. The chain links TRBV12-3 or TRBV12-4 with TRBJ1-2; no D gene is confidently identified. This receptor has the CDR3 CASSLQAYGYTF. DNA sequence: TGTGCCAGCAGTTTACAGGCTTATGGCTACACCTTC.